This T cell receptor (beta chain) emerged from a study of blood T cell repertoires in COVID-19. Looking at the study overall: Spain, Italy and the United States supplied samples that represented acute and convalescent COVID-19. Nucleic acid was either cDNA or gDNA, and it came from T cells, B-cell-depleted T cells, or PBMCs.

This clone was counted a few times. Authors' data handling: Reference gene primer amplification gave nucleated cell count estimates. Sequenced by immunoSEQ multiplex PCR; TCRdb stores in-frame clones only, minus some. V, J and clone size were drawn from that table, and D and trimming were deduced from the DNA. The data hold over 150,000 clones, with about 83% observed a single time. This receptor was identified in a man in his 60s with acute or convalescent COVID-19. Sample: peripheral blood.

CDR3 residues: CASSLGTGRSPLHF. Here the CDR3 DNA reads TGTGCCAGCAGCCTTGGGACAGGGAGATCACCCCTCCACTTT. The chain joins TRBV14 to TRBJ1-6, with 9 positions matching TRBD1. This CDR3 has 14 amino acids. V dropped 4 bases and J dropped 10; count of bases not matched to a gene: 5. CDR1 and CDR2 (germline): SGHDN, FVKESK.